A selection of T cell receptor beta chains follows, all from one sample in a study of vaccination effects on CD4 cells after COVID-19. These TCRs' antigens remain unknown. Sequencing was performed with immunoSEQ multiplex PCR; in TCRdb, only in-frame clones are kept and a portion is missing. Of some 20,000 clones in the sample, 70% are singletons; the top ten hold 16%. Sequences were derived from CD4+ T cells from PBMCs cultured with HCoV-229E spike peptides, sampled before COVID-19 vaccination. The source of these receptors is a human donor who received a COVID-19 vaccine. CDR3s include the opening cysteine and the closing phenylalanine or tryptophan. A D gene is named only where the DNA matches it firmly. The size of a clone is reported for some rows only, either as once, few or many, or as a class for expanded clones.

TGCGCCAGCAGTGGGACAGGGGGGGGGACTGAAGCTTTCTTT	CASSGTGGGTEAFF	TRBV10-2	.	TRBJ1-1	TRBD1
TGTGCCAGCAAATCAGGGGGCGCAGGGGAAAAACTGTTTTTT	CASKSGGAGEKLFF	TRBV6-5	.	TRBJ1-4	TRBD1
TGTGCCAGCAGCCTCGGGACGTTTAATCAGGATACGCAGTATTTT	CASSLGTFNQDTQYF	TRBV27	once	TRBJ2-3	.
TGTGCCAGCAGCTTGGTCGGGAGGGGTTACAATGAGCAGTTCTTC	CASSLVGRGYNEQFF	TRBV5-5	.	TRBJ2-1	TRBD2
TGCGCCAGCAGTCATTCGGGACTAGCGGGAGGGCCCAGGACAGATACGCAGTATTTT	CASSHSGLAGGPRTDTQYF	TRBV23-1	.	TRBJ2-3	TRBD2
TGTGCCAGTAGTCCAGCTTGGAGTGTCTATGGCTACACCTTC	CASSPAWSVYGYTF	TRBV19	.	TRBJ1-2	.
TGTGCCAGCAGCAAAGGTGGGGATACCGGGGAGCTGTTTTTT	CASSKGGDTGELFF	TRBV7-7	.	TRBJ2-2	.
TGTGCCTGGAGTGTGGGCCTGTCTGAAAAACTGTTTTTT	CAWSVGLSEKLFF	TRBV30	.	TRBJ1-4	.
TGCGCCAGCAAGGGAGAAACCGAGCAGTACTTC	CASKGETEQYF	TRBV5-1	.	TRBJ2-7	.
TGTGCTAGTGGTTTGCTAGACAGGGGAGGTGGCTACACCTTC	CASGLLDRGGGYTF	TRBV12-5	.	TRBJ1-2	TRBD1
TGCGCCAGCCGAGAGGGGGCATCCTACAATGAGCAGTTCTTC	CASREGASYNEQFF	TRBV5-1	.	TRBJ2-1	TRBD1
TGTGCCAGCAGTGAAACAGGATCCTCCTACAATGAGCAGTTCTTC	CASSETGSSYNEQFF	TRBV2	.	TRBJ2-1	.
TGTGCCAGCAGCTTTGAGGGGTCTGGGACCCAGTACTTC	CASSFEGSGTQYF	TRBV5-4	.	TRBJ2-5	.
TGCGCCAGCAGCCAAGAAGGGACCCTGACCGGGGAGCTGTTTTTT	CASSQEGTLTGELFF	TRBV4-1	.	TRBJ2-2	.
TGTGCCAGCAGCTTTCAGAAGGGGGGGCACTTCTTC	CASSFQKGGHFF	TRBV7-9	.	TRBJ2-1	.
TGCAGCGTTCGGGGGGGGCCGGGGAGCACTGAAGCTTTCTTT	CSVRGGPGSTEAFF	TRBV29-1	.	TRBJ1-1	.
TGTGCCATCAGCCCTGGGGCGGGAGAGCCCAGCTATGGCTACACCTTC	CAISPGAGEPSYGYTF	TRBV10-3	.	TRBJ1-2	.
TGCGCCAGCAGCTCCTACCGCAAGGACAGACAAAGCTCCTACAATGAGCAGTTCTTC	CASSSYRKDRQSSYNEQFF	TRBV5-1	.	TRBJ2-1	.
TGTGCCAGCAGCCAAGATCGGGCACCCGAGTTCTATGGCTACACCTTC	CASSQDRAPEFYGYTF	TRBV14	.	TRBJ1-2	.
TGTGCCAGTAGTATTGGGGCGGGTCCCGGGGAGCTGTTTTTT	CASSIGAGPGELFF	TRBV19	.	TRBJ2-2	.
TGCAGTGCTAGGGCGGGAAACACCATATATTTT	CSARAGNTIYF	TRBV20-1	few	TRBJ1-3	.
TGTGCCAGCAGCTTAGCGTCGGGAGGGGCGGTTGATGGCTACACCTTC	CASSLASGGAVDGYTF	TRBV7-9	.	TRBJ1-2	.
TGTGCCTGGAGGACGACAGGGCGCTATGGCTACACCTTC	CAWRTTGRYGYTF	TRBV30	.	TRBJ1-2	TRBD1
TGTGCCAGCAGCCAAGTTAGCGGAGAGACCCAGTACTTC	CASSQVSGETQYF	TRBV4-2	.	TRBJ2-5	.
TGCGCCAGCAGCTTAGGGCGGGAGCGTGAGCAGTACTTC	CASSLGREREQYF	TRBV5-1	.	TRBJ2-7	TRBD2
TGTGCCAGCTCCTCGACAGGGGACTCTGGAAACACCATATATTTT	CASSSTGDSGNTIYF	TRBV18	.	TRBJ1-3	TRBD1
TGCAGCGTTGGCTCGGGAGCGGGCACCGGGGAGCTGTTTTTT	CSVGSGAGTGELFF	TRBV29-1	.	TRBJ2-2	.